The 14 T cell receptor beta chains listed next were all sequenced from one sample in a study of human T cells and chemical hapten exposure. TCRdb reprocessed the RACE reads with MiXCR, giving one entry per CDR3 protein. The table records tens of thousands of distinct CDR3 sequences, over 7% of them present only once. Stated time point: healthy volunteer bleed at 2 weeks. Unseparated into fractions, whole blood served as the source from which total RNA was extracted. What was sequenced was whole blood. All receptors derive from a human donor in good health. Some clones in this sample may be carry-over from other donors' samples.

The chain has TRBV20-1 and TRBJ1-1; D possibly corresponds to TRBD1 (6 bases). Trimming took off 6 bases at V and 1 base at J, with 12 bases between the two ends. From germline, CDR1 is DFQATT and CDR2 SNEGSKA (reference sequence). This CDR3 comprises 13 residues. The CDR3 DNA follows: TGCAGTGCCTTAGGACAGAGGAACACTGAAGCTTTCTTT. It translates to CSALGQRNTEAFF.

There are a few counts of this clonotype. CDR3 DNA sequence: TGTGCCACCAGTGACCCCGGACAGGAGGTGGAGACCCAGTACTTC. Amino acids: CATSDPGQEVETQYF. V and J are TRBV24-1 and TRBJ2-5; the match to TRBD1 covers 7 bases. Germline CDR1 and CDR2: KGHDR and SFDVKD. The CDR3 totals 15 residues. Trimming at V came to 4 bases and at J to 5 bases, leaving 9 bases not matched to a gene.

The table lists this clonotype with a count of one. The rearrangement uses TRBV6-2 or TRBV6-3 and TRBJ2-5; TRBD1 agrees at 9 bases. The CDR3 consists of 14 residues. The junction had 7 bases not matched to a gene; V was cut back by 6 bases and J by 5 bases. Looked up from germline, CDR1 is MNHEY and CDR2 is SVGEGT. Written as DNA, the CDR3 is TGTGCCAGCAGACACGGACAGGGGACGGAGACCCAGTACTTC. Protein product: CASRHGQGTETQYF.

This clonotype was seen at least ten times. The V gene is TRBV7-9, the J gene TRBJ2-1; a weak D match, TRBD1 (6 bases). Germline CDR1 is SEHNR and CDR2 is FQNEAQ (reference sequence). The V end was cut by 3 bases, the J end by 0 bases, with 12 bases between. CDR3 length: 16 residues. The CDR3 sequence is CASSFRTESSYNEQFF. Here the CDR3 DNA reads TGTGCCAGCAGCTTCCGGACAGAGAGCTCCTACAATGAGCAGTTCTTC. The whole variable domain, remainder taken from reference TRBV7-9 and TRBJ2-1, is DTGVSQNPRHKITKRGQNVTFRCDPISEHNRLYWYRQTLGQGPEFLTYFQNEAQLEKSRLLSDRFSAERPKGSFSTLEIQRTEQGDSAMYLCASSFRTESSYNEQFFGPGTRLTVL.

This clonotype was detected ten times or more. This chain links TRBV6-2 or TRBV6-3 with TRBJ1-5; D is ambiguous. The CDR3 extends over 14 amino acids. Germline assignment: CDR1 MNHEY and CDR2 SVGEGT. Trimming cost V 7 bases and J 4 bases, with 14 bases left between them. The CDR3 loop reads CASTHGYGNQPQHF. For the CDR3, the DNA is TGTGCCAGCACTCACGGGTACGGAAATCAGCCCCAGCATTTT.

This clonotype was seen just once. A much bigger clone sits one base away, suggesting this may be a read error. The chain uses TRBV5-1 and TRBJ1-4; D not resolved. The CDR3 is 14 amino acids. Germline V gene sequence: CDR1 SGHRS, CDR2 YFSETQ. The CDR3 loop is CASGVGGPNVKLFF. The CDR3 nucleotides are TGCGCCAGCGGGGTTGGAGGCCCTAATGTAAAACTGTTTTTT.

This clonotype has a count of ten or more. The V gene is TRBV6-2 or TRBV6-3, the J gene TRBJ2-3; perhaps D is TRBD1 or TRBD2 (6 bases each). Trimming left V 3 bases short and J 2 bases short, with 18 bases between. CDR3 size: 17 residues. Germline V gene data show CDR1 as MNHEY and CDR2 as SVGEGT. CDR3 protein: CASSYDPPGADTDTQYF. CDR3 nucleotides: TGTGCCAGCAGTTATGATCCCCCGGGGGCCGACACAGATACGCAGTATTTT.

This clonotype was counted ten times or more. The chain combines TRBV29-1 with TRBJ1-5; no firm D call. V gave up 7 bases and J gave up 3 bases, with 10 bases separating them. The CDR3 runs 12 residues. Germline V gene sequence: CDR1 SQVTM, CDR2 ANQGSEA. The CDR3 DNA follows: TGCAGCGCTGGGGATCCCAATCAGCCCCAGCATTTT. This translates into CSAGDPNQPQHF.

This clonotype was seen a handful of times. V usage is TRBV4-1 and J usage is TRBJ2-1; 9 bases line up with TRBD1. V lost 4 bases to trimming and J lost 8 bases; unmatched junction nucleotides: 6. CDR1 is MGHRA and CDR2 is YSYEKL in the germline V gene. The CDR3 runs to 14 residues. CDR3 in amino acids: CASSRWTGDYEQFF. CDR3 nucleotide sequence: TGCGCCAGCAGCCGATGGACAGGGGATTATGAGCAGTTCTTC.

The chain uses TRBV21-1 and TRBJ2-4; TRBD1 is the table's D call and was not checked against the DNA. TRBV21-1 is a pseudogene locus. The CDR3 loop spans 20 amino acids. CDR3 DNA: TGTGCCAGCAGCAAAGTGTTGAGGCCCGGGCCCACGCTAGCCAAAAACATTCAGTACTTC. Translation: CASSKVLRPGPTLAKNIQYF.

This clonotype was detected many times. This sequence joins TRBV5-5 and TRBJ2-6, with D tentatively TRBD1 (5 bases). CDR1 and CDR2 from the germline V gene are SGHKS and YYEKEE (reference sequence). Trimming removed 0 bases from V and 0 bases from J, with 7 bases in between. The CDR3 length is 16 residues. The DNA of the CDR3 is TGTGCCAGCAGCTTGGCAGGGTACTCTGGGGCCAACGTCCTGACTTTC. Protein product: CASSLAGYSGANVLTF.

This clonotype was seen only a few times. The rearrangement links TRBV3-1 to TRBJ2-1; possibly TRBD2 for D (5 bases). Trimming stripped 1 base from V and 7 bases from J, with 14 bases between. Looked up from germline, CDR1 is LGHDT and CDR2 is YNNKEL (reference sequence). The CDR3 is made up of 15 amino acids. CDR3: CASSQGSGQRNEQFF. The CDR3 DNA reads TGTGCCAGCAGCCAAGGGTCTGGCCAGCGGAATGAGCAGTTCTTC.

This clonotype was picked up many times. The V call is TRBV6-5, the J call TRBJ1-1; D remains ambiguous. Looked up from germline, CDR1 is MNHEY and CDR2 is SVGAGI. The V end lost 0 bases, the J end lost 4 bases, and 15 bases lay between the germline ends. The length of the CDR3 is 16 residues. The CDR3 region has the DNA TGTGCCAGCAGTTACTCGGCTGGTCAGGTGCTCACTGAAGCTTTCTTT. Translating it yields CASSYSAGQVLTEAFF.

The sample holds many counts of this clonotype. The J gene is TRBJ1-1, the V gene TRBV29-1; D gene ambiguous. This CDR3 contains 13 residues. Germline loops: CDR1 SQVTM, CDR2 ANQGSEA. Trimming took off 0 bases at V and 7 bases at J, with 12 bases between the two ends. In DNA, the CDR3 is TGCAGCGTTGAAGATCTTATCTCGCTTGAAGCTTTCTTT. Translated, it gives CSVEDLISLEAFF.